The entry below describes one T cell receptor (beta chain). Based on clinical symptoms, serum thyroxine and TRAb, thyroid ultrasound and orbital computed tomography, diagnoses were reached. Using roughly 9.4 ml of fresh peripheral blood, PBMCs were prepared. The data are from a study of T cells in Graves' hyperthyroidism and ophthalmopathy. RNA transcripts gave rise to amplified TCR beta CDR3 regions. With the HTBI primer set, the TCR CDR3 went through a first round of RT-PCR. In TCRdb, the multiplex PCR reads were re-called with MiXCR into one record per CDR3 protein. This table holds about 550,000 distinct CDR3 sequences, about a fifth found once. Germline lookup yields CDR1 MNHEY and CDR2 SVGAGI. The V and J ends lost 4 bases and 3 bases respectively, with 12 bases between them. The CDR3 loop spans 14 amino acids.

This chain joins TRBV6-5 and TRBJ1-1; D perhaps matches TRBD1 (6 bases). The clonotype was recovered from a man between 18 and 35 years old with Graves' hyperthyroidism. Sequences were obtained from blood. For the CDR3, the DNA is TGTGCCAGCAGTTGCCGTCAGGGGTACACTGAAGCTTTCTTT. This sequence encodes CASSCRQGYTEAFF.